The clone carrying this T cell receptor beta chain was seen only once. Its antigen is still unknown. Healthy bone marrow donors supplied every sample. The sample is drawn from a study of cytomegalovirus exposure and HLA in healthy donors. PCR was performed using 60 Vbeta and 13 Jbeta primers. Measured with immunoSEQ multiplex PCR; TCRdb has only the in-frame clones, and not every one. Here the sample spans over 95,000 clones, under 90% being singletons. Study-wide findings and caveats: Rare TCR sequences dominated, though some public TCRs recurred in many donors.

Germline lookup yields CDR1 SNHLY and CDR2 FYNNEI. V was shortened by 4 bases and J by 1 base, with 11 bases between the two germline ends. The CDR3 length is 15 residues. The gene calls are TRBV2 and TRBJ1-5; perhaps TRBD1 as D (5 bases). The sequenced material came from PBMCs. The receptor's source is a woman under 30 in good health and CMV-seronegative. CDR3 nucleotides: TGTGCCAGCAGTGTGGCAAAGGGGAGCAATCAGCCCCAGCATTTT. Translation: CASSVAKGSNQPQHF.